This T cell receptor beta chain was profiled in a study of cytomegalovirus exposure and HLA in healthy donors. Trimming removed 4 bases at V and 0 bases at J, with 14 bases between. Germline CDR1 reads LGHNA; CDR2 reads YNFKEQ. The CDR3 loop spans 16 amino acids. Study-level findings and limits: Subsequent analysis showed first-cohort TCR clusters tending to co-occur in approximately 120 validation repertoires.

The data were produced by immunoSEQ multiplex PCR, yet TCRdb's version contains in-frame clones alone and is incomplete. The sample carries under 85,000 clones, 90% to 95% recorded once. Comment on this clone: Its antigen is as yet unknown.

The J gene is TRBJ2-3, the V gene TRBV4-2, with D possibly being TRBD1 (6 bases). The sample consisted of PBMCs. This receptor was taken from a woman younger than 30 in good health and CMV-seronegative. The CDR3: CASSPQTGPSTDTQYF. Written as DNA, the CDR3 is TGTGCCAGCAGCCCCCAGACAGGACCAAGCACAGATACGCAGTATTTT.